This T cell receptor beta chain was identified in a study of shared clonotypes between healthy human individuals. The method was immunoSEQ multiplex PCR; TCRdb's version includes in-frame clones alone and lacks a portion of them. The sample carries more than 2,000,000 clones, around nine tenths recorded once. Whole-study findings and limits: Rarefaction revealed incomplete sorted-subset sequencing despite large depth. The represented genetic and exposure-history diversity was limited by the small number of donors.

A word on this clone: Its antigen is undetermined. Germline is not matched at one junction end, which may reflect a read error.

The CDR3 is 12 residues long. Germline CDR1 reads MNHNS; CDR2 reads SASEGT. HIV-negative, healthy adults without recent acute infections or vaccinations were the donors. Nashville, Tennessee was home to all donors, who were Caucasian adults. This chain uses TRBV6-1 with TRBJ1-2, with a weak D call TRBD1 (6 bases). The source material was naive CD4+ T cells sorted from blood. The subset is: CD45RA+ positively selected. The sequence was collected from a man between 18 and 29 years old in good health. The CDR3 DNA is TGTGCCAGCAGGGAAGGGGGGTATGGCTACACCTTC. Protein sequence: CASREGGYGYTF.